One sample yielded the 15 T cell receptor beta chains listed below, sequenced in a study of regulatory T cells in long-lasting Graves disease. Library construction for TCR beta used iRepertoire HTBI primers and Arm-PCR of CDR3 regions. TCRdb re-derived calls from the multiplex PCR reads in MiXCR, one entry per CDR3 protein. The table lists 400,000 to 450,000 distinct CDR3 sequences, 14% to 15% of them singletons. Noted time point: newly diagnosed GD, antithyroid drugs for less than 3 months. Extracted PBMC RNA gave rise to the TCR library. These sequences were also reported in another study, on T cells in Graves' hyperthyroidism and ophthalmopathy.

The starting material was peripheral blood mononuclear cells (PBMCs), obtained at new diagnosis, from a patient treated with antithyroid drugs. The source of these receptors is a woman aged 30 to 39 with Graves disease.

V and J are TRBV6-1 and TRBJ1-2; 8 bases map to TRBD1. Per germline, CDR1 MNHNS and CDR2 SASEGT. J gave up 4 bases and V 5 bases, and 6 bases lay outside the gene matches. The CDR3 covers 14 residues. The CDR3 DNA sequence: TGTGCCAGCAGTCCTGCAGGGGGCCCCTATGGCTACACCTTC. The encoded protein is CASSPAGGPYGYTF.

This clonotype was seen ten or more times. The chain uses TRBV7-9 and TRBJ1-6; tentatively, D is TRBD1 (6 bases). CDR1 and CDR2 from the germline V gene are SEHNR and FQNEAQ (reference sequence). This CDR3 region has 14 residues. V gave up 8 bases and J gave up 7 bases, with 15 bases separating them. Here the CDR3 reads CASGSTGENSPLHF. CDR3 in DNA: TGTGCCAGCGGATCGACAGGCGAAAATTCACCCCTCCACTTT. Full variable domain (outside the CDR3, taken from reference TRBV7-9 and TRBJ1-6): DTGVSQNPRHKITKRGQNVTFRCDPISEHNRLYWYRQTLGQGPEFLTYFQNEAQLEKSRLLSDRFSAERPKGSFSTLEIQRTEQGDSAMYLCASGSTGENSPLHFGNGTRLTVT.

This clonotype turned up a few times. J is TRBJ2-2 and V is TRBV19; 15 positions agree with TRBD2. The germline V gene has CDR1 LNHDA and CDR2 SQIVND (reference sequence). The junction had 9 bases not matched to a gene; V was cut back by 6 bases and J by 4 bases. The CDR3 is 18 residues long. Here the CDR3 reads CASSRGLAGGRGTGELFF. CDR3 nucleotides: TGTGCCAGTAGCCGTGGACTAGCGGGAGGGCGGGGCACCGGGGAGCTGTTTTTT.

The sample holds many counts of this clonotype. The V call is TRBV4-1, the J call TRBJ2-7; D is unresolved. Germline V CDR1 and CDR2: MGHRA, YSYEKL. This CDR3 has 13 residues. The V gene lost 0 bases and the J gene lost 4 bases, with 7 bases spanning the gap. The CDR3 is CASSQDHVYEQYF. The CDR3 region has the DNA TGCGCCAGCAGCCAAGACCATGTATACGAGCAGTACTTC.

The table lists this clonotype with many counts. The CDR3 nucleotides read TGTGCCAGCAGCTTAACGGGGACTAGCGGGAGAATCAATGAGCAGTTCTTC. Translating it yields CASSLTGTSGRINEQFF. This chain joins TRBV7-3 and TRBJ2-1; 14 nucleotides align to TRBD2. The trim removed 0 bases at V and 6 bases at J, leaving 4 bases unmatched. Germline-derived CDR1 and CDR2 are SGHTA and FQGTGA. This CDR3 is built from 17 residues.

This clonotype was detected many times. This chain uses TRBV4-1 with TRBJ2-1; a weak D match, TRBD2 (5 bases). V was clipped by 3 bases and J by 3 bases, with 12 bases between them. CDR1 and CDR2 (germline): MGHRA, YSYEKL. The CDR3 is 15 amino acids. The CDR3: CASSHMGVLYNEQFF. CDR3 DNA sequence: TGCGCCAGCAGCCATATGGGAGTGCTCTACAATGAGCAGTTCTTC.

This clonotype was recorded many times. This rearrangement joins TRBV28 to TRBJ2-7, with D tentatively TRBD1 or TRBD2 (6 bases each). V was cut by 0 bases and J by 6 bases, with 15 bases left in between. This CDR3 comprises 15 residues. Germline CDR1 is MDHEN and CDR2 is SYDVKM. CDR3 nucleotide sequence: TGTGCCAGCAGTTTATGGGAGACCGAGGGGGGCGAGCAGTACTTC. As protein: CASSLWETEGGEQYF.

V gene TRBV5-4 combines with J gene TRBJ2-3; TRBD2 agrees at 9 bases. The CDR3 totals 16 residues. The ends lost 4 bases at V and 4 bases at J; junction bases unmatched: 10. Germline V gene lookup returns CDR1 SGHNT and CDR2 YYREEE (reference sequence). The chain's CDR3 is CASSPGLAGSPDTQYF. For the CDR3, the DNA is TGTGCCAGCAGCCCGGGACTAGCAGGAAGTCCAGATACGCAGTATTTT.

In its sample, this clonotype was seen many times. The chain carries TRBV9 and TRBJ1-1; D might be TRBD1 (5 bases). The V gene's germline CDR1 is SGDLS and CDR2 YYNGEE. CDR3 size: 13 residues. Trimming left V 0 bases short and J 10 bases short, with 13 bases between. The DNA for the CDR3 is TGTGCCAGCAGCGTAGAGGAGTGGGGGGGAGCTTTCTTT. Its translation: CASSVEEWGGAFF.

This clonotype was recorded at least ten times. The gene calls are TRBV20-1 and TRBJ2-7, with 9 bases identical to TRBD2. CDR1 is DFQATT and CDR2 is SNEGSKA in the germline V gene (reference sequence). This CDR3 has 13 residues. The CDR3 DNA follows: TGCAGCGCAGAGACTAGCGGAACCTACGAGCAGTACTTC. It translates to CSAETSGTYEQYF.

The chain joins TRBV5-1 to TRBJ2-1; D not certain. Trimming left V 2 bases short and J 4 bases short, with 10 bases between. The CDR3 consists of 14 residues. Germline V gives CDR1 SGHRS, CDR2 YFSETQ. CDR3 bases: TGCGCCAGCAGCTTTGTTTCGGTATACAATGAGCAGTTCTTC. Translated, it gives CASSFVSVYNEQFF.

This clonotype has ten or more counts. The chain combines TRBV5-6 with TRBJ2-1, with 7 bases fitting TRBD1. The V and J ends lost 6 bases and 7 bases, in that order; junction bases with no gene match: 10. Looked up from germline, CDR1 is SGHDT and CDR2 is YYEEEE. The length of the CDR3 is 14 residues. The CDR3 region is CASTSSQGVNEQFF. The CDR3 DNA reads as TGTGCCAGCACGTCCAGCCAGGGGGTAAATGAGCAGTTCTTC.

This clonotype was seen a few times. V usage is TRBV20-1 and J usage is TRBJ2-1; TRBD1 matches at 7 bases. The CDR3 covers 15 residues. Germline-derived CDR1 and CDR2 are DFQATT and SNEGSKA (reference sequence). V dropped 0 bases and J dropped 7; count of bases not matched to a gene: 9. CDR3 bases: TGCAGTGCTAGAGATCCGACAGGGTATAGAAATGAGCAGTTCTTC. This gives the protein CSARDPTGYRNEQFF.

The CDR3 DNA reads TGTGCCAGTAGTCAGCCCCCTGTGGATGAGCAGTTCTTC. It translates to CASSQPPVDEQFF. This chain uses TRBV19 with TRBJ2-1; D remains unclear. Trimming removed 5 bases from V and 8 bases from J, with 13 bases in between. Per germline, CDR1 LNHDA and CDR2 SQIVND (reference sequence). The CDR3 extends over 13 amino acids.

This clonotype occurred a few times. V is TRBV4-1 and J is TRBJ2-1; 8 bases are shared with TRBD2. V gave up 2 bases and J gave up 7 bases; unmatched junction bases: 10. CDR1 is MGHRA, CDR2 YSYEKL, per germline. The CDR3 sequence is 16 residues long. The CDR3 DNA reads TGCGCCAGCAGCCAACCATTTAGGCGGGAGGTAAATGAGCAGTTCTTC. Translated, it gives CASSQPFRREVNEQFF.